This TCR beta chain was sequenced in a study of identical twins (dated by TCRdb to the mid-2010s). Regarding the research as a whole: To test whether fetal clonotypes persist, this study deep-sequenced TCR alpha and beta repertoires from monozygotic twins, from unrelated adults of various ages, and from cord blood. Replicate twin experiments were performed at different times using different library preparation protocols to rule out contamination. Study-wide conclusions, independent of this receptor: Conclusions relied on cross-sectional statistical analysis, since the same donors could not be followed over many years. Compared with coincidental sharing between unrelated individuals, out-of-frame TCR alpha sequences shared between twins had an excess of sequences with low generation probability. In monozygotic twins, recombination models systematically underestimated out-of-frame TCR alpha sharing, but the models matched the sharing seen between unrelated individuals. Fewer insertions were carried by abundant cord blood beta clonotypes; a weaker similar trend was observed in young adult naive repertoires, while no such trend was observed in memory repertoires. The excess sharing between twins in beta out-of-frame sequences was weaker because fewer shared sequences reduced the signal-to-noise ratio. Zero-insertion analyses could be partly confounded by invariant T cells such as MAIT and iNKT, though diverse VJ usage argued against such confounding for most clonotypes.

As concerns this clonotype: This receptor's antigen is unknown. Base-call qualities are not available, and no considerably larger clone is one nucleotide away.

Every donor was a healthy Caucasian. Three unrelated non-twin adults were also sequenced: a male aged 18 to 29, a male aged 50 to 60 and a female aged 50 to 60. Miltenyi CD45RO+ enrichment and human naive T-cell isolation kits were used to isolate memory (CD45RO+) and naive T cells from PBMC. Taken from the germline V gene, the CDR1 and CDR2 loops are MNHEY and SVGAGI. Reading from cysteine to phenylalanine, the CDR3 counts 16 amino acids. The retained sequence is limited to the CDR3, 48 bases, with the frame set at the first base. Compared with germline, V lacks 1 base and J lacks 1 base; bases without a gene match: 5. The library was made by 5' RACE. The sequencing machine was an Illumina HiSeq 2000. A universal primer binding site was introduced by template switching, and a unique molecular identifier was present in the final cDNA, enabling accurate counting of TCR cDNA molecules. Specific primers in the conserved constant-segment region were used to synthesize first-strand cDNA for the TCR alpha and beta chains. Each cDNA library was double barcoded, with a SMART-Mk sample barcode plus Illumina barcodes, to control for contamination. TruSeq adapter sequences, together with Illumina sample barcodes, were added in two successive PCR steps. The TCR alpha and beta cDNA libraries were sequenced on the Illumina HiSeq platform using custom primers. On the authors' methods: Raw reads were processed with MiGEC to extract unique molecular identifiers, and MiXCR was used to determine CDR3 positions. Recombination models were inferred per individual with the repgenHMM and IGoR tools using an EM algorithm. The tcR package in R was used for shared clonotype analysis, with sharing normalized by the product of cloneset sizes. To study raw recombination without the effects of thymic and clonal selection, out-of-frame nonproductive sequences were analyzed. TCRdb passed the public sequencing reads through fastp at Q25 and MiXCR, retaining productive beta sequences. Rows merge per CDR3 protein into single entries with the most common DNA and genes. The V and J calls and clone size come from TCRdb's table, not from the authors' own analysis. The sample yields 400,000 to 500,000 distinct CDR3 sequences; about 18% were counted once. The ten largest clones represent approximately 12% of the sample.

This receptor was identified in a man aged 45-60 years in good health. Sequenced input: naive T cells sorted from blood. According to the study, the label for this sample's cell subset or site signals: cells isolated with a human naive T-cell isolation kit. This sequence uses TRBV6-5 and TRBJ2-3, with 7 junctional bases fitting TRBD1. The CDR3 corresponds to CASSYFTGAGTDTQYF. The base sequence is TGTGCCAGCAGTTACTTTACAGGGGCAGGCACAGATACGCAGTATTTT.